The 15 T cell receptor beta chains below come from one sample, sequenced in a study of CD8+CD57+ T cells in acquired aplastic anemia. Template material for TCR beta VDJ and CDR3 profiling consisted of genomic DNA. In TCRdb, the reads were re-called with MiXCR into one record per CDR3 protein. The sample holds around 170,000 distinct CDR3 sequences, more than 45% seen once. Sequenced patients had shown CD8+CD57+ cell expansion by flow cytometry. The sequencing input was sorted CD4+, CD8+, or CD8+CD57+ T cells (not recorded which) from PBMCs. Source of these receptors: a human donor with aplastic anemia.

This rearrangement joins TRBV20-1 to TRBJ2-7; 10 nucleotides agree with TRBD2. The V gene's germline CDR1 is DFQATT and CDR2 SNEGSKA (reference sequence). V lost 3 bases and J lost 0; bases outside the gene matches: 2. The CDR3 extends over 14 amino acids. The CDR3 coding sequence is TGCAGTGCTAGTAGCGGGAGGACCTCCTACGAGCAGTACTTC. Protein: CSASSGRTSYEQYF.

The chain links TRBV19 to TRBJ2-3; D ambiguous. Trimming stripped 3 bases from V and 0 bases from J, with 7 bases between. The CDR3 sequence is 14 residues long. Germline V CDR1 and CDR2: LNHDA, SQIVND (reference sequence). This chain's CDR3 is CASSIGPSTDTQYF. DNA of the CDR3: TGTGCCAGTAGTATTGGACCGAGCACAGATACGCAGTATTTT.

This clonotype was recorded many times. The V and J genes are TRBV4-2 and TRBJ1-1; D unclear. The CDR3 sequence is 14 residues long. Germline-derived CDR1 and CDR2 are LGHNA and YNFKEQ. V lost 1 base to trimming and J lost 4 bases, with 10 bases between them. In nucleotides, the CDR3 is TGTGCCAGCAGCCAAGTGGGAGTGCCCACTGAAGCTTTCTTT. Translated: CASSQVGVPTEAFF.

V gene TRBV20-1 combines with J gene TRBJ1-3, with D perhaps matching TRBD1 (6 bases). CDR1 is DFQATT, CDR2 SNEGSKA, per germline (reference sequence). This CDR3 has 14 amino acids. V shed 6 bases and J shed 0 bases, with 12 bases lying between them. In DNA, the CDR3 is TGCAGTGCCATGGGACAAAACTCTGGAAACACCATATATTTT. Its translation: CSAMGQNSGNTIYF.

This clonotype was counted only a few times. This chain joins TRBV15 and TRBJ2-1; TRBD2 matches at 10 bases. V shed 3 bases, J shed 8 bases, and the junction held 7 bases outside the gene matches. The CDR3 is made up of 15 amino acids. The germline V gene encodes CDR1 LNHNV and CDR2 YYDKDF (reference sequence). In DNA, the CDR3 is TGTGCCACCAGCAGTAGCAGCGGGGGGGTGGATGAGCAGTTCTTC. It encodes CATSSSSGGVDEQFF.

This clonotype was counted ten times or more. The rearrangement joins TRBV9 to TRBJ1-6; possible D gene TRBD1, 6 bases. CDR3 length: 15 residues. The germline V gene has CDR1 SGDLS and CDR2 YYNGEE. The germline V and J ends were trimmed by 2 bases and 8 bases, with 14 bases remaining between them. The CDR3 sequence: CASSVRQGGDSPLHF. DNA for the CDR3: TGTGCCAGCAGCGTTCGACAAGGGGGGGATTCACCCCTCCACTTT.

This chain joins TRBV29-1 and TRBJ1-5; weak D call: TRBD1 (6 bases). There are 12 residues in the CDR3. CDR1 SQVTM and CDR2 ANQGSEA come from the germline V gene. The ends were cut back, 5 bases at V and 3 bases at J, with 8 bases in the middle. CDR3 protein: CSVSGANQPQHF. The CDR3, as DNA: TGCAGCGTTTCGGGGGCCAATCAGCCCCAGCATTTT.

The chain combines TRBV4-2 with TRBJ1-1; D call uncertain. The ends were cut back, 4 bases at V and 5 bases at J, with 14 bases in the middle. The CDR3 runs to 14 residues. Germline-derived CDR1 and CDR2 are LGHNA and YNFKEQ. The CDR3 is CASSREQSRTEAFF. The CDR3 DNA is TGTGCCAGCAGCCGAGAACAGAGTAGGACTGAAGCTTTCTTT.

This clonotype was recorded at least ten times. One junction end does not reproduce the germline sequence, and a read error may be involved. The CDR3 here is CASSPPSRDTQYF. CDR3 in DNA: TGTGCCAGCAGCCCTCCCAGCAGAGATACGCAGTATTTT. The chain uses TRBV12-3 or TRBV12-4 and TRBJ2-3; D remains unclear. This CDR3 has 13 residues.

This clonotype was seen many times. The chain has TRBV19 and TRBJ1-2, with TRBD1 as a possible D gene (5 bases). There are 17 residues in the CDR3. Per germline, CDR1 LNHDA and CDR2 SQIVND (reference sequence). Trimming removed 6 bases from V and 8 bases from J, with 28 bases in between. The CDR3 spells CASSEDSISTLYLGYTF. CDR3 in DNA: TGTGCCAGTAGCGAAGACAGTATTTCGACTCTCTATCTCGGCTACACCTTC.

The CDR3 is CASSVSGGNTIYF. The CDR3 nucleotides read TGTGCCAGCAGCGTGAGTGGTGGAAACACCATATATTTT. The V call is TRBV9, the J call TRBJ1-3; no clear D gene. The germline gives CDR1 SGDLS, CDR2 YYNGEE. The CDR3 runs 13 residues. V was shortened by 2 bases and J by 3 bases, with 6 bases between the two germline ends.

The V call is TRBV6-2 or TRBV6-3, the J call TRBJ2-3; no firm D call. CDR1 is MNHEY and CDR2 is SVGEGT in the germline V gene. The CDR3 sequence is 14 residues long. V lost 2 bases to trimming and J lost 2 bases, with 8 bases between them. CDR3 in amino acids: CASSYRQPTDTQYF. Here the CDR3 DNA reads TGTGCCAGCAGTTACCGACAACCCACAGATACGCAGTATTTT.

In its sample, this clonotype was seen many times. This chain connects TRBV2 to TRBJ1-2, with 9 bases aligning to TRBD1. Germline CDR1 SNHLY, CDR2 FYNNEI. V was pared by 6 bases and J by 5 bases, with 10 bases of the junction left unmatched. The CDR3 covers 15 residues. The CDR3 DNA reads TGTGCCAGCAGGGCCCGACAGGGGGAAAGGTATGGCTACACCTTC. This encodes CASRARQGERYGYTF.

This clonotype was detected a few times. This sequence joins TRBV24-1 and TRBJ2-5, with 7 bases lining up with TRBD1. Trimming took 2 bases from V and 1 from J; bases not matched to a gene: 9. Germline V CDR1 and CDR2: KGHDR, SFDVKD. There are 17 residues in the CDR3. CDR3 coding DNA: TGTGCCACCAGTGATTCCCCACAGGGGCCCTCCCAAGAGACCCAGTACTTC. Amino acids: CATSDSPQGPSQETQYF.

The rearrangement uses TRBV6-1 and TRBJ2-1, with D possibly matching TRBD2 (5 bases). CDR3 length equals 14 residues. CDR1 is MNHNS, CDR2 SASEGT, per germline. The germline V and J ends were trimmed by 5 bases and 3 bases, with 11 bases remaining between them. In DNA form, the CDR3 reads TGTGCCAGCAGTCCGAGCGGCTACTACAATGAGCAGTTCTTC. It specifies CASSPSGYYNEQFF.